This T cell receptor (beta chain) was sequenced for a study of blood T cell repertoires in COVID-19. Study overall: Acute-phase and convalescent COVID-19 samples originated in the United States, Italy and Spain.

The germline V gene has CDR1 MNHNS and CDR2 SASEGT. J was trimmed by 7 bases and V by 4 bases; bases with no gene match: 12. The CDR3 length is 16 residues. TCRdb's table, derived via immunoSEQ multiplex PCR, lists solely in-frame clones and lacks some. Of approximately 150,000 clones detected, around 87% appear once; the ten largest clones hold approximately 6.5%. This clone has only one observation. This TCR derives from a man older than 75 with acute or convalescent COVID-19. This chain links TRBV6-1 with TRBJ1-4; 7 bases line up with TRBD1. The sample was peripheral blood. CDR3: CASSVTPTGVGEKLFF. The CDR3 nucleotides are TGTGCCAGCAGTGTGACCCCCACAGGGGTCGGTGAAAAACTGTTTTTT.